A selection of T cell receptor beta chains follows, all from one sample in a study of OX40 agonist ivuxolimab in advanced cancers. Data came from immunoSEQ multiplex PCR; TCRdb stores just in-frame clones and leaves some out. The data hold 80,000 to 95,000 clones, with 84% observed a single time. Source: CD4+ or CD8+ T cells sorted from blood, taken in a trial of the OX40 agonist ivuxolimab. These receptors came from an adult with an advanced solid tumor such as melanoma, head and neck, liver or kidney cancer. Each CDR3 is given with its conserved first and last residue. The size of a clone is reported for some rows only, either as once, few or many, or as a class for expanded clones.

v_gene	abundance	j_gene	CDR3aa
TRBV6-5	NA	TRBJ1-6	CASRDRGWYNSPLHF
TRBV5-5	NA	TRBJ1-3	CASSLFGGSSGNTIYF
TRBV2	NA	TRBJ2-7	CASISSPLGQYF
TRBV10-3	NA	TRBJ1-2	CAISNREEGGYTF
TRBV7-7	NA	TRBJ2-2	CASSQPPGELFF
TRBV7-2	NA	TRBJ2-3	CASSSHPRLDTQYF
TRBV2	NA	TRBJ1-1	CASSGTGRGTEAFF
TRBV7-3	once	TRBJ2-3	CASSLSSGGVTDTQYF
TRBV15	NA	TRBJ1-5	CATSRVRGGLQPQHF
TRBV7-9	NA	TRBJ2-2	CASSSGRLSGRTGELFF
TRBV28	NA	TRBJ1-2	CASSFLGDTERNYGYTF
TRBV7-9	once	TRBJ1-4	CASSWDRERKLFF
TRBV5-7	NA	TRBJ1-2	CASSLAGNYGYTF
TRBV6-5	NA	TRBJ2-2	CASSLDTTNTGELFF